This TCR beta chain originates from a study of persistence of HIV-infected CD4 T cells. Study as a whole: A median of about 8 years of suppressive ART preceded sampling. Study observations and caveats: TCR analyses could not target the rare provirus-carrying CMV-responding cells. Antigen-responding cells were enriched for degenerate expanded CDR3beta sequences.

Trimming removed 8 bases from V and 0 bases from J, with 9 bases in between. Germline CDR1 reads SNHLY; CDR2 reads FYNNEI. The CDR3 runs to 13 residues. The libraries were made with immunoSEQ version 4 in survey mode. The data were produced by immunoSEQ multiplex PCR, yet TCRdb's version contains in-frame clones alone and is incomplete. This sample has around 60,000 clones, with 70% to 75% found just once. Overlapping HIV-1 Gag 15-mer peptides at 0.85 to 1 ug per peptide per mL were used. CD40L-negative CD69-negative CD45RO-high memory CD4+ T cells were sorted as populations depleted of antigen-responding cells. PBMCs were depleted of CD8+ T cells before stimulation. About this clone itself: Antigen specificity is unknown.

The sample consisted of CD4+ T cells sorted from PBMCs after roughly 18-hour stimulation, taken from a patient who received antiretroviral therapy. This chain connects TRBV2 to TRBJ2-3, with D maybe TRBD2 (5 bases). This TCR derives from an adult man with HIV who was CMV-seropositive. CDR3 protein: CASGRTSTDTQYF. The CDR3 DNA is TGTGCCAGCGGGAGAACTAGCACAGATACGCAGTATTTT.